These 16 T cell receptor beta chains originate from one sample sequenced in a study of OX40 agonist ivuxolimab in advanced cancers. TCRdb's copy holds only in-frame clones and misses some; the assay was immunoSEQ multiplex PCR. Here the sample spans 7,400 or so clones, around 90% being singletons. This specimen consisted of CD4+ or CD8+ T cells sorted from blood, obtained in a trial of the OX40 agonist ivuxolimab. Receptors originate from an adult with an advanced solid tumor such as melanoma, head and neck, liver or kidney cancer.

The gene calls are TRBV29-1 and TRBJ2-7; D remains ambiguous. Trimming shortened V by 6 bases and J by 1 base, and 13 bases separated the two germline ends. The germline CDR1 and CDR2 sequences are SQVTM and ANQGSEA. The CDR3 loop spans 13 amino acids. As DNA, the CDR3 is TGCAGCGTGCAATCCAAGGGATCCTACGAGCAGTACTTC. It is translated as CSVQSKGSYEQYF.

The chain employs TRBV7-7 and TRBJ2-7; D is ambiguous. Trimming pared 1 base from V and 5 bases from J, leaving 21 bases between. The CDR3 is 17 residues long. Germline V gene data show CDR1 as SSHAT and CDR2 as FNYEAQ (reference sequence). For the CDR3, the DNA is TGTGCCAGCAGCTTAGAAACACTTCCATTCTCCTATGACGAGCAGTACTTC. It codes for CASSLETLPFSYDEQYF.

To note about this clone: Different DNA sequences within this sample yield the same CDR3. The chain recombines TRBV18 with TRBJ2-7; no clear D gene. The germline gives CDR1 KGHSH, CDR2 LQKENI. The CDR3 totals 11 residues. The V end lost 5 bases, the J end lost 1 base, and 3 bases lay between the germline ends. The CDR3, as DNA: TGTGCCAGCTCATCGTCCTACGAGCAGTACTTC. It translates to CASSSSYEQYF.

This chain joins TRBV11-3 and TRBJ1-1; TRBD1 aligns across 10 bases. V was clipped by 3 bases and J by 3 bases; unmatched bases: 4. The CDR3 runs 15 residues. The germline V gene has CDR1 SGHNT and CDR2 YENEEA. CDR3 residues: CASSFAGTGDTEAFF. The CDR3 DNA reads TGTGCCAGCAGCTTCGCCGGGACAGGGGACACTGAAGCTTTCTTT.

CDR3 in amino acids: CASSLERVAGSETQYF. CDR3 in DNA: TGTGCCAGCAGCTTAGAGAGGGTAGCGGGAAGCGAGACCCAGTACTTC. The chain is built from TRBV7-6 and TRBJ2-5; 8 nucleotides agree with TRBD2. The CDR3 has 16 amino acids. Germline loops: CDR1 SGHVS, CDR2 FNYEAQ. Losses at the gene ends were 1 base for V and 5 bases for J; bases not matched to a gene: 9.

The V call is TRBV5-1, the J call TRBJ1-1; no firm D call. Germline lookup yields CDR1 SGHRS and CDR2 YFSETQ. The V end was cut by 0 bases, the J end by 1 base, with 7 bases between. CDR3 length: 14 residues. CDR3 sequence reads: CASSLGSQNTEAFF. The CDR3 region has the DNA TGCGCCAGCAGCTTGGGGAGCCAGAACACTGAAGCTTTCTTT. The full variable domain, in which reference TRBV5-1 and TRBJ1-1 provide the parts outside the CDR3, is KAGVTQTPRYLIKTRGQQVTLSCSPISGHRSVSWYQQTPGQGLQFLFEYFSETQRNKGNFPGRFSGRQFSNSRSEMNVSTLELGDSALYLCASSLGSQNTEAFFGQGTRLTVV.

This sequence joins TRBV7-8 and TRBJ2-7; D not certain. Trimming cost V 1 base and J 3 bases, with 7 bases left between them. Germline V gene sequence: CDR1 SGHVS, CDR2 FQNEAQ. This CDR3 region has 13 residues. CDR3 DNA: TGTGCCAGCAGCTTAGACCCAAACTACGAGCAGTACTTC. Translated, it gives CASSLDPNYEQYF.

The V and J genes are TRBV28 and TRBJ1-5, with a tentative D call TRBD1 (5 bases). Germline loops: CDR1 MDHEN, CDR2 SYDVKM. The CDR3 runs to 16 residues. Between the trimmed V and J ends, which lost 3 bases and 0 bases, there was a span of 12 bases. The CDR3 coding sequence is TGTGCCAGCAGTTTCAACGGGGACTTTAGCAATCAGCCCCAGCATTTT. Translation gives CASSFNGDFSNQPQHF.

This clone turned up a few times. CDR3: CASSLQFNAETQYF. The CDR3 bases are TGTGCCAGCAGCTTACAATTTAATGCGGAGACCCAGTACTTC. The chain uses TRBV7-2 and TRBJ2-5; D unresolved. The CDR3 spans 14 residues. CDR1 is SGHTA, CDR2 FQGNSA, per germline. The V and J ends lost 2 bases and 5 bases respectively, with 12 bases between them.

The gene calls are TRBV5-1 and TRBJ1-3, with D unclear. Germline V gives CDR1 SGHRS, CDR2 YFSETQ. V was trimmed by 1 base and J by 5 bases, leaving 7 bases between them. The CDR3 runs 13 residues. This chain's CDR3 is CASSLNSRNTIYF. In DNA form, the CDR3 reads TGCGCCAGCAGCTTGAACTCCAGAAACACCATATATTTT.

V usage is TRBV7-3 and J usage is TRBJ1-4; 8 bases are a match to TRBD1. Germline V gene lookup returns CDR1 SGHTA and CDR2 FQGTGA. The CDR3 is 15 residues long. V lost 5 bases to trimming and J lost 4 bases; unmatched junction nucleotides: 6. The CDR3 DNA follows: TGTGCCAGCAGCGCTACAGGGGGGATTAATGAAAAACTGTTTTTT. Residues: CASSATGGINEKLFF.

This chain uses TRBV18 with TRBJ1-3; TRBD1 might be the D (5 bases). V was shortened by 3 bases and J by 3 bases, with 12 bases between the two germline ends. The germline V gene encodes CDR1 KGHSH and CDR2 LQKENI. The CDR3 is 15 amino acids. CDR3 coding DNA: TGTGCCAGCTCACCGAACCTAGACAGTGGAAACACCATATATTTT. This codes for CASSPNLDSGNTIYF.

This sequence joins TRBV5-1 and TRBJ1-1; TRBD1 aligns across 11 bases. The CDR3 runs to 15 residues. The V and J ends lost 4 bases and 3 bases, in that order; junction bases with no gene match: 5. Germline V gives CDR1 SGHRS, CDR2 YFSETQ. CDR3 loop: CASSRTGGEDTEAFF. Written as DNA, the CDR3 is TGCGCCAGCAGCCGGACAGGGGGCGAGGACACTGAAGCTTTCTTT.

This clone was seen once. The chain employs TRBV5-1 and TRBJ2-2; D is ambiguous. Germline lookup yields CDR1 SGHRS and CDR2 YFSETQ. This CDR3 is built from 13 residues. Trimming pared 4 bases from V and 7 bases from J, leaving 11 bases between. CDR3 sequence: CASSPEPVGELFF. The CDR3 DNA reads TGCGCCAGCAGCCCTGAGCCCGTCGGGGAGCTGTTTTTT. The full variable domain, rest sourced from reference TRBV5-1 and TRBJ2-2, is KAGVTQTPRYLIKTRGQQVTLSCSPISGHRSVSWYQQTPGQGLQFLFEYFSETQRNKGNFPGRFSGRQFSNSRSEMNVSTLELGDSALYLCASSPEPVGELFFGEGSRLTVL.

The CDR3 DNA reads TGTGCCAGCAGTTTGTGGCGGGAGCGGGGCGGGGAGCTGTTTTTT. Protein: CASSLWRERGGELFF. The chain carries TRBV27 and TRBJ2-2; 7 bases fit TRBD2. V lost 3 bases to trimming and J lost 7 bases; unmatched junction nucleotides: 8. This CDR3 has 15 residues. Germline V lookup: CDR1 MNHEY, CDR2 SMNVEV (reference sequence).

This chain connects TRBV2 to TRBJ1-1; D is possibly TRBD1 (6 bases). The CDR3 is 14 amino acids. With 7 bases removed from V and 0 bases from J, the gap between germline ends came to 12 bases. CDR1 is SNHLY and CDR2 is FYNNEI in the germline V gene. In DNA form, the CDR3 reads TGTGCCAGCACCTCCGGGACACTGAACACTGAAGCTTTCTTT. As protein: CASTSGTLNTEAFF.